This T cell receptor beta chain was retrieved from a study of CXCR3-negative and CXCR3-positive naive CD8 T cells. UMI-labeled TRB cDNA libraries were prepared by 5' RACE. From its re-call of the 5' RACE reads, TCRdb lists each CDR3 protein once, without DNA. Here the sample table reports tens of thousands of distinct CDR3 sequences. This CDR3 has 18 residues. Germline assignment: CDR1 MGHDK and CDR2 SYGVNS. Turning to this clonotype: Its target is not known.

Study-wide results and caveats: Comparison of naive cells showed more hydrophobic TRB CDR3s in CXCR3-positive than in CXCR3-negative naive cells.

The rearrangement uses TRBV25-1 and TRBJ2-1; TCRdb returns TRBD2, unconfirmable since there is no DNA. This TCR was recovered from a human donor in good health. Some clones in this sample may be carry-over from other donors' samples. Sequencing input: naive CXCR3+ CD8+ T cells from blood. Sample subset: CD45RO-CCR7+CD27+CD95- naive CD8+ T cells expressing CXCR3 (TNR3+). CDR3: CASSEWFRGSGREDEQFF.